The 23 T cell receptor beta chains presented below share a single source sample, sequenced in a study of CD8 T cells in ankylosing spondylitis. TCRdb recomputed calls from the 5' RACE reads with MiXCR, one row per CDR3 protein. The table shows over 60,000 distinct CDR3 sequences, with approximately 5% occurring only once. Sequencing input: blood, either unsorted or a sorted T cell fraction (not recorded which). The receptors come from a male donor with ankylosing spondylitis or in good health (not recorded which).

This clonotype came up many times. This sequence joins TRBV5-1 and TRBJ1-5; D may be TRBD1 (6 bases). The CDR3 totals 17 residues. Germline V gene data show CDR1 as SGHRS and CDR2 as YFSETQ. V was trimmed by 8 bases and J by 0 bases, leaving 21 bases between them. The CDR3 DNA reads TGCGCCAGGGGGACACCCAACAAAACCTATAGCAATCAGCCCCAGCATTTT. This sequence encodes CARGTPNKTYSNQPQHF.

In its sample, this clonotype was seen many times. V is TRBV15 and J is TRBJ2-5; D could derive from TRBD1 or TRBD2 (7 bases each). This CDR3 has 14 amino acids. CDR1 is LNHNV and CDR2 is YYDKDF in the germline V gene (reference sequence). V gave up 5 bases and J gave up 1 base, with 11 bases separating them. The CDR3 nucleotides read TGTGCCACCAGCGCGGGGGACAGCCAAGAGACCCAGTACTTC. Translating it yields CATSAGDSQETQYF. Filled out from reference TRBV15 and TRBJ2-5, the complete variable domain reads DAMVIQNPRYQVTQFGKPVTLSCSQTLNHNVMYWYQQKSSQAPKLLFHYYDKDFNNEADTPDNFQSRRPNTSFCFLDIRSPGLGDTAMYLCATSAGDSQETQYFGPGTRLLVL.

The V and J genes are TRBV3-2 and TRBJ1-4; TRBD1, the D gene given by the table, was not confirmed from the DNA. TRBV3-2 is deemed a pseudogene. The length of the CDR3 is 18 residues. The CDR3 sequence: CATTQVPGQGDDGEKLFF. CDR3 coding DNA: TGTGCCACCACCCAAGTCCCGGGACAGGGAGACGATGGAGAAAAACTGTTTTTT.

This clonotype showed up many times. The chain is built from TRBV28 and TRBJ1-2, with a tentative D call TRBD1 (5 bases). Germline values: CDR1 MDHEN, CDR2 SYDVKM. Trimming took off 3 bases at V and 2 bases at J, with 7 bases between the two ends. CDR3 length: 13 amino acids. CDR3 protein: CASSLRTNYGYTF. CDR3 DNA: TGTGCCAGCAGTTTGAGGACAAACTATGGCTACACCTTC.

This clonotype was seen ten or more times. This chain links TRBV7-9 with TRBJ1-1; 11 nucleotides line up with TRBD1. The CDR3 has 17 residues. In germline, CDR1 is SEHNR, CDR2 FQNEAQ (reference sequence). Unmatched junction bases numbered 6, after V lost 0 bases and J lost 3 bases. The CDR3 spells CASSLATPGQGDTEAFF. The CDR3, as DNA: TGTGCCAGCAGCTTAGCCACACCGGGACAGGGGGACACTGAAGCTTTCTTT.

This clonotype was recorded at least ten times. The chain combines TRBV27 with TRBJ2-7, with D possibly being TRBD1 (5 bases). Germline V gene sequence: CDR1 MNHEY, CDR2 SMNVEV (reference sequence). The CDR3 covers 14 residues. V was shortened by 2 bases and J by 3 bases, with 11 bases between the two germline ends. CDR3 protein: CASSLQGRGYEQYF. The CDR3, as DNA: TGTGCCAGCAGTTTACAGGGCCGCGGCTACGAGCAGTACTTC.

This clonotype came up many times. This chain joins TRBV29-1 and TRBJ2-2; D is unclear. Trimming took off 3 bases at V and 4 bases at J, with 9 bases between the two ends. The CDR3 runs to 13 residues. Per the germline V gene, CDR1 is SQVTM and CDR2 is ANQGSEA. CDR3 in amino acids: CSVDLTSTGELFF. The CDR3 DNA sequence: TGCAGCGTTGATTTAACGAGCACCGGGGAGCTGTTTTTT.

The chain links TRBV7-8 to TRBJ1-2; D may be TRBD1 (5 bases). Germline-derived CDR1 and CDR2 are SGHVS and FQNEAQ. The CDR3 is 14 amino acids. V lost 3 bases and J lost 8, with 16 bases in between. The CDR3 DNA is TGTGCCAGCAGCTTTGGGACTCAGGGACGCGGCTACACCTTC. Translation gives CASSFGTQGRGYTF.

Many counts were recorded for this clonotype. This sequence joins TRBV28 and TRBJ1-5; TRBD1 might be the D (6 bases). Germline CDR1 MDHEN, CDR2 SYDVKM. The CDR3 length is 13 residues. Trimming shortened V by 10 bases and J by 5 bases, and 15 bases separated the two germline ends. The CDR3 is CAIRGRSDQPQHF. The CDR3 DNA reads TGTGCCATCAGGGGAAGGAGTGATCAGCCCCAGCATTTT.

The CDR3 is CSVEEGSGGYGYTF. In DNA, the CDR3 is TGCAGCGTTGAGGAGGGGTCGGGGGGTTACGGCTACACCTTC. The rearrangement links TRBV29-1 to TRBJ1-2; possible D gene TRBD1, 5 bases. The CDR3 is 14 residues long. CDR1 and CDR2 (germline): SQVTM, ANQGSEA. V was clipped by 3 bases and J by 8 bases, with 19 bases between them.

This clonotype was seen ten or more times. CDR3 sequence reads: CASSLRLQDPYGYTF. DNA for the CDR3: TGTGCCAGCAGTTTACGATTACAGGATCCCTATGGCTACACCTTC. This chain uses TRBV27 with TRBJ1-2; perhaps TRBD1 as D (5 bases). The germline V gene encodes CDR1 MNHEY and CDR2 SMNVEV (reference sequence). Trimming took 2 bases from V and 4 from J, leaving 14 bases between them. The length of the CDR3 is 15 residues.

This clonotype has just a few counts. The chain is built from TRBV4-3 and TRBJ2-2; D call uncertain. This CDR3 is 15 amino acids long. Per the germline V gene, CDR1 is LGHNA and CDR2 is YSLEER. The ends were cut back, 1 base at V and 4 bases at J, with 10 bases in the middle. The CDR3 nucleotides read TGCGCCAGCAGCCAAGGGGGTGGCATCACCGGGGAGCTGTTTTTT. Its translation is CASSQGGGITGELFF.

This clonotype was observed many times. CDR3 residues: CSARGGGQSSYNEQFF. The CDR3, as DNA: TGCAGTGCTAGAGGGGGGGGGCAGAGCTCCTACAATGAGCAGTTCTTC. This rearrangement joins TRBV20-1 to TRBJ2-1; possible D gene TRBD2, 7 bases. Germline values: CDR1 DFQATT, CDR2 SNEGSKA (reference sequence). CDR3 length equals 16 residues. Trimming removed 1 base at V and 0 bases at J, with 13 bases between.

This clonotype showed up many times. J is TRBJ2-1 and V is TRBV5-4, with D tentatively TRBD1 or TRBD2 (6 bases each). Germline V gives CDR1 SGHNT, CDR2 YYREEE (reference sequence). Trimming left V 4 bases short and J 0 bases short, with 11 bases between. The CDR3 consists of 15 residues. The CDR3 sequence: CASSLQGGSYNEQFF. CDR3 coding DNA: TGTGCCAGCAGCCTACAGGGAGGCTCCTACAATGAGCAGTTCTTC.

This clonotype was picked up many times. This chain connects TRBV12-3 or TRBV12-4 to TRBJ2-7; D is undetermined. V was pared by 6 bases and J by 3 bases, with 6 bases between. CDR3 size: 11 residues. CDR3 nucleotide sequence: TGTGCCAGCAGCCCCGGCTACGAGCAGTACTTC. Translated: CASSPGYEQYF.

This clonotype showed up many times. The chain links TRBV7-4 to TRBJ2-6; a weak D match, TRBD1 (5 bases). The CDR3 consists of 17 residues. Trimming took 3 bases from V and 1 from J, leaving 13 bases between them. The V gene's germline CDR1 is SGHVT and CDR2 SQSDAQ. The CDR3 protein is CASSLRGRTSGANVLTF. The CDR3 bases are TGTGCCAGCAGCTTGCGTGGACGGACATCTGGGGCCAACGTCCTGACTTTC.

This clonotype has ten or more counts. The CDR3 DNA is TGTGCCAGCAGTTTACAGGGGGCTTGGGGCTATGGCTACACCTTC. Residues: CASSLQGAWGYGYTF. This sequence joins TRBV28 and TRBJ1-2; 8 nucleotides align to TRBD1. The CDR3 is 15 residues long. Unmatched junction bases numbered 6, after V lost 2 bases and J lost 4 bases. CDR1 and CDR2 from the germline V gene are MDHEN and SYDVKM.

This clonotype was recorded many times. The V gene is TRBV24-1, the J gene TRBJ1-1, with TRBD1 identical over 7 bases. Germline V gene sequence: CDR1 KGHDR, CDR2 SFDVKD. J gave up 1 base and V 3 bases, and 4 bases lay outside the gene matches. This CDR3 comprises 15 residues. The CDR3 protein is CATSDTRQGNTEAFF. CDR3 DNA: TGTGCCACCAGTGATACCCGACAGGGGAACACTGAAGCTTTCTTT.

This clonotype has a count of ten or more. V and J are TRBV11-2 and TRBJ2-7; 8 nucleotides agree with TRBD1. V lost 2 bases, J lost 12 bases, and 3 bases stayed unmatched. Germline V CDR1 and CDR2: SGHAT, FQNNGV. This CDR3 region has 11 residues. As DNA, the CDR3 is TGTGCCAGCAGCTTATGGGACAGGCGGTACTTC. Translating gives CASSLWDRRYF.

This clonotype was recorded at least ten times. The chain carries TRBV7-4 and TRBJ2-1; 8 positions agree with TRBD1. From germline, CDR1 is SGHVT and CDR2 SQSDAQ. With V trimmed by 5 bases and J by 2 bases, 8 bases remained unmatched. The CDR3 totals 16 residues. The CDR3 DNA sequence: TGTGCCAGCAGCCTACGAGGACAGGGAGCCTACAATGAGCAGTTCTTC. Translated, it gives CASSLRGQGAYNEQFF. Drawing the rest from reference TRBV7-4 and TRBJ2-1, the complete variable domain is GAGVSQSPRYKVAKRGRDVALRCDSISGHVTLYWYRQTLGQGSEVLTYSQSDAQRDKSGRPSGRFSAERPERSVSTLKIQRTEQGDSAVYLCASSLRGQGAYNEQFFGPGTRLTVL.

This clonotype has ten or more counts. This rearrangement joins TRBV12-3 or TRBV12-4 to TRBJ1-1, with D maybe TRBD1 (6 bases). There are 15 residues in the CDR3. V lost 2 bases and J lost 1, with 11 bases in between. The CDR3 loop reads CASSLQGLRNTEAFF. The CDR3 DNA is TGTGCCAGCAGTTTACAGGGGCTGAGGAACACTGAAGCTTTCTTT.

This clonotype has at least ten counts. The chain combines TRBV5-1 with TRBJ2-3, with 7 bases identical to TRBD1. V trimming: 4 bases; J trimming: 1 base; junction bases outside the gene matches: 3. The CDR3 has 14 amino acids. CDR1 is SGHRS and CDR2 is YFSETQ in the germline V gene. CDR3 sequence: CASSVDRGTDTQYF. CDR3 DNA sequence: TGCGCCAGCAGCGTAGACAGGGGCACAGATACGCAGTATTTT.

This clonotype was picked up many times. The rearrangement uses TRBV4-2 and TRBJ2-3; 7 bases match TRBD1. The junction had 10 bases not matched to a gene; V was cut back by 0 bases and J by 7 bases. CDR1 LGHNA and CDR2 YNFKEQ come from the germline V gene. CDR3 length: 16 residues. The CDR3 protein is CASSQDKGAEWNTQYF. In DNA, the CDR3 is TGTGCCAGCAGCCAAGATAAGGGGGCGGAGTGGAATACGCAGTATTTT.